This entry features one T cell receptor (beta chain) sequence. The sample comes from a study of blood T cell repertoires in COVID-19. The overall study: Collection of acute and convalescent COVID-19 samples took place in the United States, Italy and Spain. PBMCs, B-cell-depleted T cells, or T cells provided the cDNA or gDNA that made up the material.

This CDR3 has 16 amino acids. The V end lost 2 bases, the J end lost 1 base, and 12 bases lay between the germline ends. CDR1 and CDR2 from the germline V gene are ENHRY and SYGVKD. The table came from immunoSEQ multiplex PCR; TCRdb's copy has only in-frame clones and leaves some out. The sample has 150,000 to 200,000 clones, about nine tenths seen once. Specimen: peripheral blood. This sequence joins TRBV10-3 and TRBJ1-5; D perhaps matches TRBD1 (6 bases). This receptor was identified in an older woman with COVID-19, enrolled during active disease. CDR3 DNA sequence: TGTGCCATCAGTGAGAAGACAGGCCGGAGCAATCAGCCCCAGCATTTT. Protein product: CAISEKTGRSNQPQHF.